The 2 T cell receptor beta chains in this list originate from one sample, sequenced in a study of T cells in localized non-small cell lung cancer. The data were produced by immunoSEQ multiplex PCR, yet TCRdb's version contains in-frame clones alone and is incomplete. This table has roughly 61,000 clones, about four fifths appearing once. The sequencing here drew on PBMCs, taken before any cancer treatment. The receptors derive from a man between 35 and 75 years old with stage II lung adenocarcinoma.

V usage is TRBV30 and J usage is TRBJ2-1; the match to TRBD2 covers 9 bases. V shed 0 bases, J shed 7 bases, and the junction held 19 bases outside the gene matches. The germline CDR1 and CDR2 sequences are GTSNPN and SVGIG (reference sequence). This CDR3 is built from 19 residues. The CDR3 DNA follows: TGTGCCTGGAGTGTACGGGGCCTCGGGGCGCGGGAGGGCCGGAATGAGCAGTTCTTC. Its protein is CAWSVRGLGAREGRNEQFF.

V and J are TRBV5-1 and TRBJ2-7; D is perhaps TRBD1 (6 bases). In germline, CDR1 is SGHRS, CDR2 YFSETQ. The CDR3 totals 14 residues. V was cut by 4 bases and J by 0 bases, with 11 bases left in between. As DNA, the CDR3 is TGCGCCAGCAGCGACGACAGGTCCTCCTACGAGCAGTACTTC. This encodes CASSDDRSSYEQYF.